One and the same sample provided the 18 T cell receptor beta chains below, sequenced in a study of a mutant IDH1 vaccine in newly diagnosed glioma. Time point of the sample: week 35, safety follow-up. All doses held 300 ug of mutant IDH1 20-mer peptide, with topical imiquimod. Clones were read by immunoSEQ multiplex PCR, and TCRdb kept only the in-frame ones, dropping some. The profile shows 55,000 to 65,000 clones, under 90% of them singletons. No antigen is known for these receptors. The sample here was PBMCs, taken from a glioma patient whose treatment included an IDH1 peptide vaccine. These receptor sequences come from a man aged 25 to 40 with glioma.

The CDR3 loop is CASRRGEKLFF. The DNA of the CDR3 is TGTGCCAGCAGAAGAGGTGAAAAACTGTTTTTT. The chain is built from TRBV28 and TRBJ1-4; D is ambiguous. V was shortened by 6 bases and J by 7 bases, with 6 bases between the two germline ends. In germline, CDR1 is MDHEN, CDR2 SYDVKM. This CDR3 is 11 amino acids long.

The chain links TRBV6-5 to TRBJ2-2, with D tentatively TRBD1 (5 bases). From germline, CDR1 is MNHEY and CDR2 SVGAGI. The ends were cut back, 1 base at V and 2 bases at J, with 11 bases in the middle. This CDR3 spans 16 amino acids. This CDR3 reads CASSYWGRVNTGELFF. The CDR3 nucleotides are TGTGCCAGCAGTTACTGGGGCAGGGTAAACACCGGGGAGCTGTTTTTT.

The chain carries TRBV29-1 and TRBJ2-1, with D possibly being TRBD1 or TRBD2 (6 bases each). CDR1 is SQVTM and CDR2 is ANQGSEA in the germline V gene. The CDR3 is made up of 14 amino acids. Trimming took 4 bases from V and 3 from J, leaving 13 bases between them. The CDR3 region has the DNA TGCAGCGTTGGGCGGGGACAATACTACAATGAGCAGTTCTTC. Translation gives CSVGRGQYYNEQFF.

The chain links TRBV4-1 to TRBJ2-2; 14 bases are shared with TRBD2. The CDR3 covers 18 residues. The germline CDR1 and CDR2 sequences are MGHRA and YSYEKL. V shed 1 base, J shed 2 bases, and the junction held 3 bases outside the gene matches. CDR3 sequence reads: CASSQVGLAGENTGELFF. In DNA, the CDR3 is TGCGCCAGCAGCCAAGTGGGACTAGCGGGGGAAAACACCGGGGAGCTGTTTTTT.

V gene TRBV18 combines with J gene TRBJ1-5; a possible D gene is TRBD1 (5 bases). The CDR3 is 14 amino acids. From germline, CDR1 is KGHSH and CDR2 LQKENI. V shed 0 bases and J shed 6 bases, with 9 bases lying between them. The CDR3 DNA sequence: TGTGCCAGCTCACCACCGGCAGGGCGTCAGCCCCAGCATTTT. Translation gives CASSPPAGRQPQHF.

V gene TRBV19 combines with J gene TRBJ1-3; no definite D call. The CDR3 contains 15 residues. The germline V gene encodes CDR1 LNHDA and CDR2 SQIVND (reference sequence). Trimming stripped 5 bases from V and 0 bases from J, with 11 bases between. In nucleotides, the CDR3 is TGTGCCAGTAGTCCTTATCAGAACTCTGGAAACACCATATATTTT. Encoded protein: CASSPYQNSGNTIYF.

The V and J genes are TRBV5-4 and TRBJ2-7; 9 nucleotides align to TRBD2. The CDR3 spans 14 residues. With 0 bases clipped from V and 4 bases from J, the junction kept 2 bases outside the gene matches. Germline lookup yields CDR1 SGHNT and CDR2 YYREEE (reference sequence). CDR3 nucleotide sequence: TGTGCCAGCAGCTTGGGGACTAGCGAGTACGAGCAGTACTTC. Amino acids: CASSLGTSEYEQYF. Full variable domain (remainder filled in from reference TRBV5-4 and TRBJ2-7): ETGVTQSPTHLIKTRGQQVTLRCSSQSGHNTVSWYQQALGQGPQFIFQYYREEENGRGNFPPRFSGLQFPNYSSELNVNALELDDSALYLCASSLGTSEYEQYFGPGTRLTVT.

The CDR3 region is CASSRTGTPDRNYGYTF. The DNA of the CDR3 is TGCGCCAGCAGCCGCACCGGGACTCCGGATAGGAACTATGGCTACACCTTC. This chain links TRBV4-1 with TRBJ1-2; a weak D match, TRBD1 (5 bases). The ends were cut back, 4 bases at V and 2 bases at J, with 20 bases in the middle. This CDR3 contains 17 residues. Germline CDR1 and CDR2: MGHRA and YSYEKL.

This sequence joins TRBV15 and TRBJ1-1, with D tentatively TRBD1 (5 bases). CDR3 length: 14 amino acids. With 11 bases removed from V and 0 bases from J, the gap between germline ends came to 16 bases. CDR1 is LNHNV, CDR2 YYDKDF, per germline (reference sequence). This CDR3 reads CAASTAEMNTEAFF. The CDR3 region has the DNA TGTGCCGCGTCGACAGCAGAAATGAACACTGAAGCTTTCTTT.

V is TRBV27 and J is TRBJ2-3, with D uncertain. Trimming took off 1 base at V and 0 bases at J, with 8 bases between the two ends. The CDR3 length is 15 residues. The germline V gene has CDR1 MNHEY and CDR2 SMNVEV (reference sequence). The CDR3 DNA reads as TGTGCCAGCAGTTTATTAGCCGCTAGCACAGATACGCAGTATTTT. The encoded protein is CASSLLAASTDTQYF.

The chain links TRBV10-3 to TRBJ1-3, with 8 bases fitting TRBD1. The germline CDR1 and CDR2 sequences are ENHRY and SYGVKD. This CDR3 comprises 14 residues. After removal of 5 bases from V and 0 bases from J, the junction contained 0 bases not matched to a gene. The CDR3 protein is CAISTGGSGNTIYF. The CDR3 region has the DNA TGTGCCATCAGTACAGGGGGCTCTGGAAACACCATATATTTT.

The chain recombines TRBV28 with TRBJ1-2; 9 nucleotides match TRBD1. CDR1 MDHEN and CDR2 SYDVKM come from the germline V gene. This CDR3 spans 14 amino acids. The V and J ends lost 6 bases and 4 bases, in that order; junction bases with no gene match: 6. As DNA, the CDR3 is TGTGCCAGCAGCCTACAGGGGGCGGGCTATGGCTACACCTTC. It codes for CASSLQGAGYGYTF.

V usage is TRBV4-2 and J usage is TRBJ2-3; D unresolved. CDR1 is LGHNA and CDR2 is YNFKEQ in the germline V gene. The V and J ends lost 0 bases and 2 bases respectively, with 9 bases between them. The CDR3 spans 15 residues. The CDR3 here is CASSQDILHTDTQYF. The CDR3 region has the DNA TGTGCCAGCAGCCAAGATATATTACACACAGATACGCAGTATTTT.

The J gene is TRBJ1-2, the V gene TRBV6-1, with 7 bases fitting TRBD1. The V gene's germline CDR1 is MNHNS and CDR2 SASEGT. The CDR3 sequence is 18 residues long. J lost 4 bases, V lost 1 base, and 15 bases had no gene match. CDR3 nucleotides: TGTGCCAGCAGTGAAGGTCGGACAGGTCTCTACAGGGGCTATGGCTACACCTTC. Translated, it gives CASSEGRTGLYRGYGYTF.

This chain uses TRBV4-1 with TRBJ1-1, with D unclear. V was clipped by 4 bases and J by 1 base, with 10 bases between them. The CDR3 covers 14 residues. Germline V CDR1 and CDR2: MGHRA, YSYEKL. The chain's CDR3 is CASSLRETNTEAFF. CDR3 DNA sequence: TGCGCCAGCAGCCTAAGGGAAACGAACACTGAAGCTTTCTTT.

The CDR3 region has the DNA TGCGCCAGCAGCCTAACAGGGGGCTCCTACAATGAGCAGTTCTTC. Encoded protein: CASSLTGGSYNEQFF. The chain couples TRBV5-1 to TRBJ2-1; 8 bases line up with TRBD1. V was clipped by 4 bases and J by 0 bases; unmatched bases: 3. The CDR3 runs to 15 residues. CDR1 is SGHRS and CDR2 is YFSETQ in the germline V gene.

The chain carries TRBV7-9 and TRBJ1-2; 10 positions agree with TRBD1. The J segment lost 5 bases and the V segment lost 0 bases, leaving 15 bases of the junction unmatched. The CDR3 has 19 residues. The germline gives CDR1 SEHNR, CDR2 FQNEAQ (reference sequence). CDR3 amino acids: CASSLARGVPGQGRYGYTF. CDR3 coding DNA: TGTGCCAGCAGCTTAGCTCGAGGTGTCCCGGGACAGGGGAGATATGGCTACACCTTC.

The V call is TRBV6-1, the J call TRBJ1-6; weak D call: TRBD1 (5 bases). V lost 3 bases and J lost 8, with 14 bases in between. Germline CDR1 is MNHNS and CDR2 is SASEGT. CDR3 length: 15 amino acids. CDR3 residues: CASSDSGTAYSPLHF. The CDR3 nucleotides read TGTGCCAGCAGTGATTCCGGGACGGCTTATTCACCCCTCCACTTT.